This T cell receptor beta chain was obtained from a study of patients and donors after allogeneic stem cell transplantation. The CDR3 spans 12 residues. V dropped 8 bases and J dropped 3 bases, with 11 bases sitting between them. The germline gives CDR1 ENHRY, CDR2 SYGVKD. This clonotype was observed a handful of times. TCRdb analysed the RT-PCR reads with MiXCR anew, one entry per CDR3 protein. The sample has roughly 880,000 distinct CDR3 sequences, more than 15% seen once. The sequence derives from a human donor who was either an allogeneic HSCT recipient or a stem cell or donor lymphocyte infusion donor (not recorded which). It is not recorded whose cells these are; they may come from a transplant donor. Sequencing input: blood, either unsorted or a sorted T cell fraction (not recorded which). The V and J genes are TRBV10-3 and TRBJ2-7; D is unclear. CDR3 region: CAIGRSFYEQYF. CDR3 nucleotides: TGTGCCATCGGACGGTCGTTCTACGAGCAGTACTTC.